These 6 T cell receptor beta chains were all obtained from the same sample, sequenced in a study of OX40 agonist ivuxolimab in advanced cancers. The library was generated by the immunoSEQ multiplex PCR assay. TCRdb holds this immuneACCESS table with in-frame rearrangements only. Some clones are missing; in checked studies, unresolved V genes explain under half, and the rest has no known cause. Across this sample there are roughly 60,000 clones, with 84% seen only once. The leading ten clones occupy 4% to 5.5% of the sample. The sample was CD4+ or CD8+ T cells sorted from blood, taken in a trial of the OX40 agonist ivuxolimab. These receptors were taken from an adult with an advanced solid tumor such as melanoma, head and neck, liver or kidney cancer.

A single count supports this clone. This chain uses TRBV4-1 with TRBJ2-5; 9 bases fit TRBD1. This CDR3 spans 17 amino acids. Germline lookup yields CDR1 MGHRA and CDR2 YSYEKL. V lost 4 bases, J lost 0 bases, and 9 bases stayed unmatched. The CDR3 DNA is TGCGCCAGCAGCCCCCGTTACGGGACAGGGAACCAAGAGACCCAGTACTTC. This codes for CASSPRYGTGNQETQYF.

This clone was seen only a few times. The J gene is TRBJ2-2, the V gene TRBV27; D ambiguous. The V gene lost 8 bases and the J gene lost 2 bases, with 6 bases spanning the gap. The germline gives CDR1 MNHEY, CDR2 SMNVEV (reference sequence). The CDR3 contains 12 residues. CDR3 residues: CASGTNTGELFF. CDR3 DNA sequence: TGTGCCAGCGGAACTAACACCGGGGAGCTGTTTTTT.

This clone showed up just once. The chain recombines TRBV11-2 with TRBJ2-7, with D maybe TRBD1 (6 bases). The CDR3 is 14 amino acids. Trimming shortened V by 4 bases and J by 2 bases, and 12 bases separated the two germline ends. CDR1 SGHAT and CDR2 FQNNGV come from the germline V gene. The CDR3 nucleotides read TGTGCCAGCAGCTCCCGACAGGTAACCTACGAGCAGTACTTC. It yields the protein CASSSRQVTYEQYF.

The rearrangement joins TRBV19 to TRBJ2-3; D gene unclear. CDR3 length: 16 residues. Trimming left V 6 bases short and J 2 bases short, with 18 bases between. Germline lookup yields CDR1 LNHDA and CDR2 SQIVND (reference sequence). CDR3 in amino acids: CASRRQESVLTDTQYF. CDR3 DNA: TGTGCCAGTAGACGCCAAGAGTCGGTACTCACAGATACGCAGTATTTT.

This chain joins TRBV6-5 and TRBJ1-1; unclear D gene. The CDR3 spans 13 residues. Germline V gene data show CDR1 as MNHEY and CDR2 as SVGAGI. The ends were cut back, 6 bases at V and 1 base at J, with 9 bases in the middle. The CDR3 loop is CASSLDGNTEAFF. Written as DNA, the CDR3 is TGTGCCAGCAGCCTAGACGGGAACACTGAAGCTTTCTTT.

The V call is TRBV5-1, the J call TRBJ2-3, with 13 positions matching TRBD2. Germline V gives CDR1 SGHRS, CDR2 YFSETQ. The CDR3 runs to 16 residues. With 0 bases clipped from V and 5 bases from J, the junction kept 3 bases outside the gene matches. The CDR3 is CASSLDGLAGVDTQYF. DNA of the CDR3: TGCGCCAGCAGCTTGGATGGACTAGCGGGAGTAGATACGCAGTATTTT.